The rows below give T cell receptor beta chains drawn from one sample of a study of T cells in Graves' hyperthyroidism and ophthalmopathy. TCRdb re-called the multiplex PCR reads with MiXCR, one entry per CDR3 protein. The sample has around 690,000 distinct CDR3 sequences, roughly 20% seen once. Sequenced sample: blood. These receptors all come from a man aged 30 to 45 with Graves' ophthalmopathy. Both conserved end residues are part of each CDR3. The order of the fields is clone size, J gene, V gene, D gene, CDR3 length, CDR3 DNA, CDR3 protein. A D gene is named only where the DNA matches it firmly. Rows give clone size only sometimes, using once, few, many, or a class for an expanded clone.

many,TRBJ2-5,TRBV7-3,.,16,TGTGCCAGCAGCTTACTCGGCCCCACTAGCTCGGAGACCCAGTACTTC,CASSLLGPTSSETQYF
.,TRBJ1-6,TRBV6-2/TRBV6-3,.,15,TGTGCCAGCAGTTACTTCACGGGTGAATATTCACCCCTCCACTTT,CASSYFTGEYSPLHF
few,TRBJ2-3,TRBV6-1,TRBD1,16,TGTGCCAGCAGTCTGACAGGGGCCTCAGGGACAGATACGCAGTATTTT,CASSLTGASGTDTQYF
many,TRBJ1-5,TRBV12-3/TRBV12-4,TRBD1,15,TGTGCCAGCAGTTACACCGGGACAGGGGAGCAGCCCCAGCATTTT,CASSYTGTGEQPQHF
once,TRBJ2-7,TRBV24-1,.,13,TGTGCCACCAGTGATCCCGCCTCCTACGAGCAGTACTTC,CATSDPASYEQYF
.,TRBJ1-3,TRBV19,.,13,TGTGCCAGTAGTATCGGTGCTGGAAACACCATATATTTT,CASSIGAGNTIYF
few,TRBJ2-1,TRBV28,TRBD1,15,TGTGCCAGCAGGCGCCGGGACAGGGGGCCCAATGAGCAGTTCTTC,CASRRRDRGPNEQFF
few,TRBJ2-1,TRBV7-9,TRBD2,14,TGTGCCAGCAGCACCGGACTAGCGGGACTTGAGCAGTTCTTC,CASSTGLAGLEQFF
many,TRBJ2-5,TRBV7-9,.,15,TGTGCCAGCAGCTCTAAGCAGGGTGGCGAAGAGACCCAGTACTTC,CASSSKQGGEETQYF
many,TRBJ2-3,TRBV2,TRBD2,16,TGTGCCAGCAGAACCGGGACTAGCGGGATGGCAGATACGCAGTATTTT,CASRTGTSGMADTQYF
few,TRBJ1-5,TRBV11-2,TRBD1,19,TGTGCCAGCAGCTTAGTAGGAAACAGGGGGCGTTTAAGCAATCAGCCCCAGCATTTT,CASSLVGNRGRLSNQPQHF
many,TRBJ2-5,TRBV5-6,.,14,TGTGCCAGCAGCTGGGGACGGATCCAAGAGACCCAGTACTTC,CASSWGRIQETQYF
.,TRBJ1-2,TRBV2,TRBD1,15,TGTGCCAGCAGAGATAGAGGACAGGCTCGGGATAGCTACACCTTC,CASRDRGQARDSYTF
.,TRBJ2-7,TRBV9,.,13,TGTGCCAGCAGCGGCTCCCCGGGCTACGAGCAGTACTTC,CASSGSPGYEQYF
.,TRBJ2-1,TRBV6-2/TRBV6-3,.,13,TGTGCCAGCAGTTTCAGACACGACAATGAGCAGTTCTTC,CASSFRHDNEQFF
many,TRBJ1-1,TRBV5-1,TRBD1,15,TGCGCCAGCAGCCACGGACAGGGGATGAACACTGAAGCTTTCTTT,CASSHGQGMNTEAFF
few,TRBJ2-7,TRBV6-5,TRBD2,18,TGTGCCAGCAGTTATGGCGTCAGGGAGACTAGCGGGTCCTACGAGCAGTACTTC,CASSYGVRETSGSYEQYF
.,TRBJ2-7,TRBV7-9,TRBD2,14,TGTGCCAGCAGCTTAAGCGGGAGGGCCGACGAGCAGTACTTC,CASSLSGRADEQYF
few,TRBJ2-7,TRBV18,.,12,TGTGCCAGCTCACCATCTGCTTACGAGCAGTACTTC,CASSPSAYEQYF
.,TRBJ2-1,TRBV28,TRBD2,14,TGTGCCAGCAGTTTCCTAGCGGGAGGGTATGAGCAGTTCTTC,CASSFLAGGYEQFF